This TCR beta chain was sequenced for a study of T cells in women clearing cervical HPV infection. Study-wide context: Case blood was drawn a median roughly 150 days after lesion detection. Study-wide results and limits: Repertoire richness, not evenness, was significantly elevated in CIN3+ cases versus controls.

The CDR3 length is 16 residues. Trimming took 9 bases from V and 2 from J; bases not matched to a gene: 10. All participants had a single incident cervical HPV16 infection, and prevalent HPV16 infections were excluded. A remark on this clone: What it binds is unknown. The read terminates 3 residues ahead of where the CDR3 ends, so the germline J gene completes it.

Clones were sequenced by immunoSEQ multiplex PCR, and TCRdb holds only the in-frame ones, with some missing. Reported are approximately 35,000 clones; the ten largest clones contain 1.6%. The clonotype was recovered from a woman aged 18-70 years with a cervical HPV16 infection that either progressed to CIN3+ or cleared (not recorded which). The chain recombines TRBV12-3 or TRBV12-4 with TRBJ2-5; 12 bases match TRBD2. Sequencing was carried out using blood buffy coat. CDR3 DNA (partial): TGTGCCAGTCGTTTAGGACTAGCGGGGCAGCAAGAGACC. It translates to CASRLGLAGQQET. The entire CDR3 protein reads CASRLGLAGQQETQYF.